These T cell receptor beta chains were read from a single sample in a study of blood T cell repertoires in COVID-19. Measured with immunoSEQ multiplex PCR; TCRdb has only the in-frame clones, and not every one. The sample shows 250,000 to 350,000 clones, approximately 86% of them seen only once. Material for sequencing was peripheral blood. The receptors originated from a woman aged 25 to 39 who had recovered from COVID-19. Each CDR3 is given with its conserved first and last residue. The order of the fields is clone size, J gene, CDR3 length, V gene, D gene, CDR3 protein, CDR3 DNA. D genes are given only for firm matches. Expanded clones get a size class; other rows say once, few or many, or leave the size out.

NA,TRBJ2-1,16,TRBV4-1,TRBD1,CASSQPTRDRGNEQFF,TGCGCCAGCAGCCAACCTACAAGGGACAGGGGGAATGAGCAGTTCTTC
once,TRBJ1-2,13,TRBV28,NA,CASSLQQATRYTF,TGTGCCAGCAGTTTACAACAGGCCACCCGTTACACCTTC
NA,TRBJ2-7,15,TRBV19,TRBD2,CASSIGLAGSYEQYF,TGTGCCAGTAGTATCGGCCTAGCGGGGTCCTACGAGCAGTACTTC
NA,TRBJ2-2,15,TRBV5-4,NA,CASSLASPGIGELFF,TGTGCCAGCAGCTTGGCATCACCGGGAATAGGGGAGCTGTTTTTT
few,TRBJ2-2,14,TRBV6-5,NA,CASISGSNTGELFF,TGTGCCAGCATAAGCGGCTCGAACACCGGGGAGCTGTTTTTT
NA,TRBJ2-7,15,TRBV19,NA,CASSIVGTPPGEQYF,TGTGCCAGTAGTATAGTGGGGACACCCCCCGGCGAGCAGTACTTC
NA,TRBJ1-1,14,TRBV5-4,NA,CASSPGQKDTEAFF,TGTGCCAGCAGCCCGGGACAAAAAGACACTGAAGCTTTCTTT
NA,TRBJ1-1,12,TRBV18,NA,CASSPVVTEAFF,TGTGCCAGCTCACCCGTCGTCACTGAAGCTTTCTTT
NA,TRBJ2-1,17,TRBV3-1/TRBV3-2,TRBD2,CASSQDGGLAGKNEQFF,TGTGCCAGCAGCCAAGATGGGGGACTAGCGGGGAAAAATGAGCAGTTCTTC
few,TRBJ2-1,16,TRBV15,NA,CATSRVGSVSYNEQFF,TGTGCCACCAGCAGGGTGGGCTCGGTCTCCTACAATGAGCAGTTCTTC
NA,TRBJ2-7,16,TRBV7-9,TRBD2,CASSLGAGGGRGEQYF,TGTGCCAGCAGCTTAGGCGCGGGGGGCGGTCGGGGCGAGCAGTACTTC
NA,TRBJ1-1,12,TRBV19,NA,CASSSYGAEAFF,TGTGCCAGTAGTTCCTACGGGGCTGAAGCTTTCTTT
NA,TRBJ2-7,15,TRBV28,TRBD2,CASSSRTSGIGEQYF,TGTGCCAGCTCTTCCAGGACTAGCGGGATAGGGGAGCAGTACTTC
NA,TRBJ2-3,13,TRBV5-1,NA,CASSSLPADTQYF,TGCGCCAGCAGTTCCCTCCCGGCAGATACGCAGTATTTT
once,TRBJ1-5,15,TRBV18,NA,CASSPSAGGNQPQHF,TGTGCCAGCTCTCCCAGCGCAGGGGGCAATCAGCCCCAGCATTTT
NA,TRBJ2-7,14,TRBV7-6,NA,CASSLLGREYEQYF,TGTGCCAGCAGCTTACTGGGCAGAGAGTACGAGCAGTACTTC
NA,TRBJ2-7,12,TRBV6-5,NA,CASSHESGEQYF,TGTGCCAGCAGTCACGAGTCGGGGGAGCAGTACTTC
once,TRBJ1-6,17,TRBV5-1,NA,CASSLDGAVQGWSPLHF,TGCGCCAGCAGCTTGGACGGAGCGGTACAGGGTTGGTCACCCCTCCACTTT
NA,TRBJ2-7,14,TRBV27,TRBD2,CASSLTGGRDEQYF,TGTGCCAGCAGTTTAACGGGGGGGCGCGACGAGCAGTACTTC
NA,TRBJ2-1,15,TRBV7-2,TRBD1,CASSPGTELYNEQFF,TGTGCCAGCAGCCCCGGGACAGAGCTTTACAATGAGCAGTTCTTC
few,TRBJ2-3,15,TRBV19,NA,CASSTGTDLVDTQYF,TGTGCCAGTAGCACCGGGACTGACCTCGTGGATACGCAGTATTTT
NA,TRBJ2-1,16,TRBV28,TRBD2,CASSPIGRERGNEQFF,TGTGCCAGCAGTCCTATAGGGCGGGAGCGAGGCAATGAGCAGTTCTTC
NA,TRBJ1-5,14,TRBV2,TRBD1,CASSDRGSNQPQHF,TGTGCCAGCAGTGACAGGGGGAGCAATCAGCCCCAGCATTTT
NA,TRBJ2-7,14,TRBV28,NA,CASSFRGAKYEQYF,TGTGCCAGCAGTTTTCGGGGGGCGAAATACGAGCAGTACTTC
NA,TRBJ1-1,13,TRBV18,TRBD1,CASSPRGGPEAFF,TGTGCCAGCTCACCGAGAGGGGGCCCTGAAGCTTTCTTT
NA,TRBJ2-1,14,TRBV19,TRBD1,CASSQGTGHNEQFF,TGTGCCAGTAGTCAAGGGACAGGCCACAATGAGCAGTTCTTC
NA,TRBJ2-5,14,TRBV5-8,TRBD2,CASSWRGGPETQYF,TGTGCCAGCAGCTGGCGGGGGGGCCCGGAGACCCAGTACTTC
NA,TRBJ1-5,11,TRBV6-1,NA,CASGEYQPQHF,TGTGCCAGCGGGGAGTATCAGCCCCAGCATTTT
NA,TRBJ2-3,14,TRBV4-3,TRBD2,CAGSHSGKWDTQYF,TGCGCCGGCTCGCATAGCGGGAAGTGGGATACGCAGTATTTT
NA,TRBJ1-1,13,TRBV10-3,TRBD1,CTISGQQGGPAFF,TGTACCATCAGTGGTCAACAGGGGGGGCCCGCTTTCTTT
NA,TRBJ1-5,15,TRBV4-3,TRBD1,CASSQDRQGGTPQHF,TGCGCCAGCAGCCAAGATCGCCAGGGGGGTACGCCCCAGCATTTT
few,TRBJ2-1,15,TRBV19,TRBD1,CASSTGTGVYNEQFF,TGTGCCAGTAGCACCGGGACAGGGGTTTACAATGAGCAGTTCTTC
NA,TRBJ2-4,14,TRBV3-1/TRBV3-2,NA,CASSQDRKINIQYF,TGTGCCAGCAGCCAAGACAGGAAGATAAACATTCAGTACTTC
few,TRBJ2-2,17,TRBV7-6,TRBD2,CASSFPGTSGSTGELFF,TGTGCCAGCAGCTTCCCCGGGACTAGCGGGTCCACCGGGGAGCTGTTTTTT
NA,TRBJ2-1,16,TRBV5-8,TRBD2,CASSLERGGFYNEQFF,TGTGCCAGCAGCTTGGAGCGGGGGGGTTTCTACAATGAGCAGTTCTTC